This T cell receptor beta chain was identified during a study of CD8 T cell repertoires and HIV-1 epitope variants. Here immunoSEQ multiplex PCR was the method, and the copy in TCRdb shows in-frame clones only, minus some. The table records over 5,500 clones, 64% of them present only once. This clone was seen only a few times. Its specificity is not known. V was cut by 4 bases and J by 0 bases, with 7 bases left in between. The germline CDR1 and CDR2 sequences are ENHRY and SYGVKD. The length of the CDR3 is 13 residues. The sequence came from a male donor with HIV. This sequence joins TRBV10-3 and TRBJ2-7; either TRBD1 or TRBD2 may fit D (5 bases each). The sequenced sample consisted of cultured CD8+ T cells derived from PBMCs. CDR3 loop: CAISGDDSYEQYF. Written as DNA, the CDR3 is TGTGCCATCAGTGGGGACGACTCCTACGAGCAGTACTTC.